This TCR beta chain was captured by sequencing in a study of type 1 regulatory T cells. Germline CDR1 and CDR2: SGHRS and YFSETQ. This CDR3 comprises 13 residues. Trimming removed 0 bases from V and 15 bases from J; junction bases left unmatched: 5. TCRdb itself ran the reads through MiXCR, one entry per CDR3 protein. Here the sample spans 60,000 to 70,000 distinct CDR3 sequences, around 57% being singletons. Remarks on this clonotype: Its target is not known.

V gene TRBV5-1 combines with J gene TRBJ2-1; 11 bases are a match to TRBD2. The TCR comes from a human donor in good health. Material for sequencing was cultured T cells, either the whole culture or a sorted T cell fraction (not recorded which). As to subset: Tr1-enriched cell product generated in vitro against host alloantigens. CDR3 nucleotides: TGCGCCAGCAGCTTGGCCCTGACTAGCGGGACGTTCTTC. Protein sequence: CASSLALTSGTFF.